These 32 T cell receptor beta chains share one sample of origin, sequenced in a study of T cell responses to AZD1222 COVID-19 vaccine. Assay used: immunoSEQ multiplex PCR; TCRdb lists only in-frame clones, some missing. The sample has approximately 150,000 clones, 91% seen once. Here the sequenced sample was peripheral blood, taken 28 days after the second AZD1222 dose. The receptor source for this set is an adult who received the AZD1222 COVID-19 vaccine.

The chain links TRBV7-6 to TRBJ2-3; TRBD2 matches at 8 bases. The CDR3 consists of 16 residues. Unmatched junction bases numbered 4, after V lost 1 base and J lost 1 base. CDR1 SGHVS and CDR2 FNYEAQ come from the germline V gene. CDR3 in DNA: TGTGCCAGCAGCTTAGGCCCGGGGGGGGGCACAGATACGCAGTATTTT. Amino acid sequence: CASSLGPGGGTDTQYF.

This clone appeared a single time. The chain couples TRBV11-3 to TRBJ2-1; no clear D gene. V was pared by 3 bases and J by 10 bases, with 7 bases between. In germline, CDR1 is SGHNT, CDR2 YENEEA. The CDR3 is 11 residues long. The CDR3 protein is CASSFLGEQFF. As DNA, the CDR3 is TGTGCCAGCAGCTTTTTGGGGGAGCAGTTCTTC.

This chain links TRBV6-5 with TRBJ1-1; D is undetermined. The V end was cut by 0 bases, the J end by 5 bases, with 10 bases between. Germline V CDR1 and CDR2: MNHEY, SVGAGI. The CDR3 contains 14 residues. The CDR3 here is CASSYSYPETEAFF. DNA for the CDR3: TGTGCCAGCAGTTACTCGTATCCAGAGACTGAAGCTTTCTTT.

The rearrangement joins TRBV19 to TRBJ1-5; 7 bases align to TRBD1. Germline V gives CDR1 LNHDA, CDR2 SQIVND (reference sequence). The CDR3 runs to 14 residues. With V trimmed by 6 bases and J by 0 bases, 2 bases remained unmatched. The chain's CDR3 is CASRGTDSNQPQHF. The CDR3, as DNA: TGTGCCAGTAGGGGGACAGATAGCAATCAGCCCCAGCATTTT.

This chain connects TRBV7-6 to TRBJ2-5, with 7 bases fitting TRBD2. With V trimmed by 5 bases and J by 2 bases, 5 bases remained unmatched. CDR3 size: 14 residues. The germline V gene encodes CDR1 SGHVS and CDR2 FNYEAQ. As DNA, the CDR3 is TGTGCCAGCAGCCTATGGGAGGGGCAAGAGACCCAGTACTTC. Protein sequence: CASSLWEGQETQYF. The full variable domain, its missing parts supplied by reference TRBV7-6 and TRBJ2-5, is GAGVSQSPRYKVTKRGQDVALRCDPISGHVSLYWYRQALGQGPEFLTYFNYEAQQDKSGLPNDRFSAERPEGSISTLTIQRTEQRDSAMYRCASSLWEGQETQYFGPGTRLLVL.

The V gene is TRBV2, the J gene TRBJ1-1; 9 bases agree with TRBD1. V lost 10 bases, J lost 1 base, and 4 bases stayed unmatched. Germline V gene lookup returns CDR1 SNHLY and CDR2 FYNNEI. This CDR3 has 13 amino acids. CDR3 amino acids: CANGDRANTEAFF. The DNA for the CDR3 is TGTGCCAACGGGGACAGGGCGAACACTGAAGCTTTCTTT.

Worth noting for this clone: Its ends do not fully match the called genes, so a read error is possible. This chain links TRBV7-7 with TRBJ1-6, with a possible D match to TRBD1 (6 bases). The CDR3 consists of 11 residues. The germline V gene encodes CDR1 SSHAT and CDR2 FNYEAQ (reference sequence). The CDR3 DNA follows: TGTGCTAGCAGCAGGGGTTCACCCCTCCACTTT. This translates into CASSRGSPLHF.

This clone was recorded once. This chain uses TRBV4-3 with TRBJ2-1; 11 nucleotides align to TRBD1. Germline-derived CDR1 and CDR2 are LGHNA and YSLEER. Trimming at V came to 3 bases and at J to 3 bases, leaving 1 base not matched to a gene. The CDR3 contains 15 residues. The CDR3 loop is CASSQGQGVYNEQFF. DNA of the CDR3: TGCGCCAGCAGCCAGGGACAGGGGGTCTACAATGAGCAGTTCTTC.

The V gene is TRBV20-1, the J gene TRBJ2-3; 10 nucleotides agree with TRBD2. This CDR3 comprises 15 residues. The junction had 7 bases not matched to a gene; V was cut back by 3 bases and J by 4 bases. The germline gives CDR1 DFQATT, CDR2 SNEGSKA (reference sequence). CDR3 coding DNA: TGCAGTGCTAGTGGGCTAGCGGGAGTACCAGATACGCAGTATTTT. This translates into CSASGLAGVPDTQYF.

The chain uses TRBV5-4 and TRBJ2-3; 9 positions agree with TRBD1. V dropped 4 bases and J dropped 6; count of bases not matched to a gene: 3. CDR1 and CDR2 from the germline V gene are SGHNT and YYREEE (reference sequence). This CDR3 has 13 residues. The CDR3 DNA sequence: TGTGCCAGCAGCCTACAGGGGGCGGATACGCAGTATTTT. It codes for CASSLQGADTQYF.

CDR3 bases: TGTGCCAGCAGCTGGGTAAAAGTGGGAGAGCAGTACTTC. Translating gives CASSWVKVGEQYF. V gene TRBV11-3 combines with J gene TRBJ2-7; D not resolved. This CDR3 spans 13 amino acids. Trimming took 4 bases from V and 7 from J, leaving 14 bases between them. CDR1 and CDR2 (germline): SGHNT, YENEEA.

V and J are TRBV7-9 and TRBJ2-3; possible D gene TRBD2, 6 bases. Between the trimmed V and J ends, which lost 2 bases and 6 bases, there was a span of 15 bases. CDR3 size: 15 residues. In germline, CDR1 is SEHNR, CDR2 FQNEAQ (reference sequence). Written as DNA, the CDR3 is TGTGCCAGCAGCTTATCGGGGGTACGGGACGATACGCAGTATTTT. Amino acids: CASSLSGVRDDTQYF.

This clone was found once. The rearrangement links TRBV9 to TRBJ1-1, with D uncertain. V lost 5 bases and J 8 bases, leaving 13 bases between the germline ends. From germline, CDR1 is SGDLS and CDR2 YYNGEE. The CDR3 length is 12 residues. The CDR3 region is CASSAPISEAFF. In DNA form, the CDR3 reads TGTGCCAGCAGTGCACCCATCTCCGAAGCTTTCTTT.

This chain connects TRBV29-1 to TRBJ1-1; D not certain. Trimming removed 4 bases from V and 0 bases from J, with 6 bases in between. CDR3 size: 12 residues. Looked up from germline, CDR1 is SQVTM and CDR2 is ANQGSEA. Here the CDR3 DNA reads TGCAGCGTTGGCTCCATGAACACTGAAGCTTTCTTT. Its translation: CSVGSMNTEAFF.

The chain employs TRBV19 and TRBJ2-7; D gene uncertain. In germline, CDR1 is LNHDA, CDR2 SQIVND (reference sequence). The CDR3 has 14 amino acids. V was clipped by 6 bases and J by 6 bases, with 18 bases between them. This CDR3 is CASSPEDPRSEQYF. In nucleotides, the CDR3 is TGTGCCAGTAGCCCAGAGGACCCAAGGAGCGAGCAGTACTTC.

The rearrangement links TRBV29-1 to TRBJ1-2; TRBD1 is a possible D gene (6 bases). The CDR3 loop spans 14 amino acids. With 3 bases removed from V and 1 base from J, the gap between germline ends came to 12 bases. Germline V lookup: CDR1 SQVTM, CDR2 ANQGSEA. In nucleotides, the CDR3 is TGCAGCGTTGACCAACCAGGGGTTAACTATGGCTACACCTTC. Translated, it gives CSVDQPGVNYGYTF.

J is TRBJ2-7 and V is TRBV7-3; TRBD2 aligns across 15 bases. V was clipped by 2 bases and J by 4 bases; unmatched bases: 12. This CDR3 region has 19 residues. Germline assignment: CDR1 SGHTA and CDR2 FQGTGA. The DNA of the CDR3 is TGTGCCAGCAGCTTAGAGGGACTAGCGGGAGGCCCTCCTCAGTACGAGCAGTACTTC. This sequence encodes CASSLEGLAGGPPQYEQYF.

The chain has TRBV6-2 or TRBV6-3 and TRBJ2-3; no clear D. This CDR3 has 14 residues. Per the germline V gene, CDR1 is MNHEY and CDR2 is SVGEGT. Trimming took off 4 bases at V and 3 bases at J, with 11 bases between the two ends. CDR3 sequence (DNA): TGTGCCAGCAGTTGGTCGGCAGGTACAGATACGCAGTATTTT. This translates into CASSWSAGTDTQYF.

The chain couples TRBV19 to TRBJ1-1; D is perhaps TRBD1 (6 bases). This CDR3 region has 17 residues. V was shortened by 1 base and J by 0 bases, with 15 bases between the two germline ends. Per the germline V gene, CDR1 is LNHDA and CDR2 is SQIVND (reference sequence). CDR3 sequence (DNA): TGTGCCAGTAGTATAGTGCGGGGGGCCCTATTGAACACTGAAGCTTTCTTT. Translating it yields CASSIVRGALLNTEAFF.

The chain employs TRBV5-4 and TRBJ2-1; D possibly uses TRBD1 or TRBD2 (5 bases each). V lost 3 bases to trimming and J lost 6 bases, with 16 bases between them. Germline CDR1 is SGHNT and CDR2 is YYREEE (reference sequence). The CDR3 is 15 residues long. For the CDR3, the DNA is TGTGCCAGCAGCTCCCCCGGGACCAACTTCAATGAGCAGTTCTTC. It translates to CASSSPGTNFNEQFF.

The V and J genes are TRBV6-6 and TRBJ1-2; 8 nucleotides agree with TRBD1. V shed 0 bases, J shed 4 bases, and the junction held 4 bases outside the gene matches. The CDR3 is 15 residues long. Germline lookup yields CDR1 MNHNY and CDR2 SVGAGI (reference sequence). This CDR3 is CASSYSTGAPYGYTF. CDR3 DNA sequence: TGTGCCAGCAGTTACTCGACAGGGGCCCCCTATGGCTACACCTTC.

The chain carries TRBV4-1 and TRBJ2-7, with D tentatively TRBD2 (6 bases). CDR1 is MGHRA, CDR2 YSYEKL, per germline. The V gene lost 0 bases and the J gene lost 0 bases, with 12 bases spanning the gap. The CDR3 spans 16 residues. DNA of the CDR3: TGCGCCAGCAGCCAAGAGTTTGCTAGCGCCTCCTACGAGCAGTACTTC. Its protein product is CASSQEFASASYEQYF.

This clone was seen only once. Other DNA variants within this sample encode the same CDR3. The chain recombines TRBV5-1 with TRBJ1-4, with a weak D call TRBD1 (5 bases). CDR1 SGHRS and CDR2 YFSETQ come from the germline V gene. The V end lost 0 bases, the J end lost 4 bases, and 7 bases lay between the germline ends. This CDR3 contains 14 residues. The CDR3 sequence: CASSLERGNEKLFF. CDR3 sequence (DNA): TGCGCCAGCAGCTTGGAAAGGGGTAATGAAAAACTGTTTTTT.

The rearrangement links TRBV7-7 to TRBJ2-7, with D possibly matching TRBD1 (6 bases). The CDR3 sequence is 14 residues long. From germline, CDR1 is SSHAT and CDR2 FNYEAQ (reference sequence). Deletions cut 1 base from V and 5 bases from J, with 12 bases between. CDR3 sequence: CASSLGRGAHEQYF. The CDR3 DNA reads TGTGCCAGCAGCTTAGGCAGGGGCGCCCACGAGCAGTACTTC. The full variable domain, in which reference TRBV7-7 and TRBJ2-7 provide the parts outside the CDR3, is GAGVSQSPRYKVTKRGQDVTLRCDPISSHATLYWYQQALGQGPEFLTYFNYEAQPDKSGLPSDRFSAERPEGSISTLTIQRTEQRDSAMYRCASSLGRGAHEQYFGPGTRLTVT.

The J gene is TRBJ1-4, the V gene TRBV19; the D gene is possibly TRBD1 (5 bases). Germline CDR1 LNHDA, CDR2 SQIVND (reference sequence). V was clipped by 7 bases and J by 0 bases, with 18 bases between them. The CDR3 covers 17 residues. The CDR3 here is CASKVVRGTATNEKLFF. In DNA, the CDR3 is TGTGCCAGTAAAGTGGTGAGGGGAACTGCAACTAATGAAAAACTGTTTTTT. Complete variable domain (other parts from reference TRBV19 and TRBJ1-4): DGGITQSPKYLFRKEGQNVTLSCEQNLNHDAMYWYRQDPGQGLRLIYYSQIVNDFQKGDIAEGYSVSREKKESFPLTVTSAQKNPTAFYLCASKVVRGTATNEKLFFGSGTQLSVL.

This chain links TRBV19 with TRBJ1-4; TRBD1 matches at 7 bases. The CDR3 is made up of 16 amino acids. J gave up 0 bases and V 5 bases, and 6 bases lay outside the gene matches. CDR1 is LNHDA and CDR2 is SQIVND in the germline V gene (reference sequence). CDR3 DNA sequence: TGTGCCAGTAGTCTACCAGGGGGGTCAACTAATGAAAAACTGTTTTTT. Encoded protein: CASSLPGGSTNEKLFF.

This clone occurred a few times. The chain links TRBV30 to TRBJ1-1; D is uncertain. Germline V CDR1 and CDR2: GTSNPN, SVGIG (reference sequence). V was pared by 4 bases and J by 1 base, with 13 bases between. The CDR3 covers 14 residues. CDR3 DNA sequence: TGTGCCTGGAAAAACTCCAGTCCGAACACTGAAGCTTTCTTT. This sequence encodes CAWKNSSPNTEAFF.

The rearrangement uses TRBV6-5 and TRBJ1-4; 9 nucleotides align to TRBD1. The J segment lost 4 bases and the V segment lost 3 bases, leaving 3 bases of the junction unmatched. The CDR3 has 15 residues. Germline V lookup: CDR1 MNHEY, CDR2 SVGAGI. The CDR3 DNA reads as TGTGCCAGCAGTTATCGGACAGGGGTTAATGAAAAACTGTTTTTT. Protein: CASSYRTGVNEKLFF.

The chain recombines TRBV11-3 with TRBJ1-1; D not certain. The germline V gene encodes CDR1 SGHNT and CDR2 YENEEA. V lost 2 bases and J lost 2, with 9 bases in between. The CDR3 has 14 amino acids. CDR3 loop: CASSLSPYNTEAFF. The CDR3, as DNA: TGTGCCAGCAGCTTATCCCCCTACAACACTGAAGCTTTCTTT.

The chain has TRBV19 and TRBJ2-1, with 15 bases lining up with TRBD2. The CDR3 length is 18 residues. Germline CDR1 LNHDA, CDR2 SQIVND (reference sequence). V dropped 5 bases and J dropped 4; count of bases not matched to a gene: 9. CDR3 in amino acids: CASSPEGTSGRPYNEQFF. CDR3 sequence (DNA): TGTGCCAGTAGTCCCGAGGGGACTAGCGGGAGGCCTTACAATGAGCAGTTCTTC.

The chain uses TRBV2 and TRBJ1-1; D perhaps matches TRBD1 (6 bases). The CDR3 consists of 16 residues. The V and J ends lost 5 bases and 7 bases respectively, with 23 bases between them. CDR1 is SNHLY, CDR2 FYNNEI, per germline. In DNA form, the CDR3 reads TGTGCCAGCAGTAACGGTCAGGGGCCCGGTGGGGATGAAGCTTTCTTT. Residues: CASSNGQGPGGDEAFF.

The CDR3 nucleotides are TGCAGTGCTAGTTACGGGGGAGCCCCCGAGCAGTACTTC. Translated: CSASYGGAPEQYF. J is TRBJ2-7 and V is TRBV20-1, with a tentative D call TRBD2 (6 bases). The ends were cut back, 3 bases at V and 6 bases at J, with 15 bases in the middle. CDR1 is DFQATT and CDR2 is SNEGSKA in the germline V gene (reference sequence). The CDR3 covers 13 residues.